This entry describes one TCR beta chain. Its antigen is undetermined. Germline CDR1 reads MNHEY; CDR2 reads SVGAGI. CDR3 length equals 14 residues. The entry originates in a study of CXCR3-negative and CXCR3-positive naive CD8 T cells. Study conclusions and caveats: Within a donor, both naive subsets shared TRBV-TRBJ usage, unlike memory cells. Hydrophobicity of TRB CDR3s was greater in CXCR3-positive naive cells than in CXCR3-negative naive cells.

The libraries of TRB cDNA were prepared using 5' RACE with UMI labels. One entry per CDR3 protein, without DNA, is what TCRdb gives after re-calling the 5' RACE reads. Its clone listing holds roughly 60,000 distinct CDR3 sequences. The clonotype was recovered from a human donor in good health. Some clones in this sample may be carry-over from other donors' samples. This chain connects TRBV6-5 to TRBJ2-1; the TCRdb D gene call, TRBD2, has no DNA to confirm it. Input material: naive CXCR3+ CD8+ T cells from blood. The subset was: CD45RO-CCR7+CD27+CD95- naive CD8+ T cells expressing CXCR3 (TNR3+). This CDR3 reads CASRGGSYGNEQFF.